This is a list of T cell receptor beta chains from one sample in a study of OX40 agonist ivuxolimab in advanced cancers. The protocol was immunoSEQ multiplex PCR, while the TCRdb copy is restricted to in-frame clones and leaves out a portion. This sample has about 96,000 clones, with roughly 91% found just once. The specimen was CD4+ or CD8+ T cells sorted from blood, collected in a trial of the OX40 agonist ivuxolimab. The receptor source for this set is an adult with an advanced solid tumor such as melanoma, head and neck, liver or kidney cancer. The CDR3 runs from the conserved cysteine through the conserved F or W. The order of the fields is D gene, J gene, clone size, V gene, CDR3 protein, CDR3 DNA. D genes are given only for firm matches. Clone size appears in some rows only: once, few, many, or a class for an expanded clone.

>TRBD1|TRBJ1-1|NA|TRBV19
CASSTPGQANTEAFF
TGTGCCAGTAGTACCCCGGGACAGGCCAACACTGAAGCTTTCTTT
>NA|TRBJ1-1|NA|TRBV19
CASSIEYTEAFF
TGTGCCAGTAGTATCGAGTACACTGAAGCTTTCTTT
>NA|TRBJ2-3|once|TRBV11-3
CASSLTRGTDTQYF
TGTGCCAGCAGCTTGACGCGCGGCACAGATACGCAGTATTTT
>NA|TRBJ2-7|NA|TRBV6-5
CASSRPGTASYEQYF
TGTGCCAGCAGTCGCCCCGGGACTGCGTCCTACGAGCAGTACTTC
>NA|TRBJ1-1|NA|TRBV4-2
CASSKRRDSAEAFF
TGTGCCAGCTCAAAGCGGAGGGATTCGGCTGAAGCTTTCTTT
>NA|TRBJ1-1|NA|TRBV7-8
CASSLESGWGGYTEAFF
TGTGCCAGCAGCTTAGAGAGTGGGTGGGGTGGGTACACTGAAGCTTTCTTT
>NA|TRBJ2-7|NA|TRBV11-3
CASRGSLYEQYF
TGTGCCAGCAGAGGTTCCCTCTACGAGCAGTACTTC
>NA|TRBJ1-5|NA|TRBV18
CASSPSFSRYSNQPQHF
TGTGCCAGCTCACCATCTTTTTCCAGATATAGCAATCAGCCCCAGCATTTT
>TRBD2|TRBJ2-7|NA|TRBV6-5
CASSSISGIHEQYF
TGTGCCAGCAGTTCGATTAGCGGGATTCACGAGCAGTACTTC
>NA|TRBJ1-1|NA|TRBV10-3
CAISESGGVDTEAFF
TGTGCCATCAGTGAGTCGGGAGGGGTGGATACTGAAGCTTTCTTT
>TRBD2|TRBJ2-3|NA|TRBV19
CASSSGLAGFHDTQYF
TGTGCCAGTAGTTCCGGACTAGCGGGATTCCATGATACGCAGTATTTT
>TRBD2|TRBJ2-4|NA|TRBV7-3
CASSFQGLAEAKNIQYF
TGTGCCAGCAGCTTCCAAGGACTAGCGGAAGCCAAAAACATTCAGTACTTC
>NA|TRBJ1-2|NA|TRBV18
CASSPSGAGNGYTF
TGTGCCAGCTCACCCTCGGGGGCAGGTAATGGCTACACCTTC
>TRBD2|TRBJ2-5|NA|TRBV5-1
CASSLGGGETQYF
TGCGCCAGCAGCTTGGGCGGGGGAGAGACCCAGTACTTC
>TRBD1|TRBJ2-7|NA|TRBV19
CASSVRLGQGVPEQYF
TGTGCCAGTAGTGTACGGCTGGGACAGGGGGTGCCCGAGCAGTACTTC
>TRBD2|TRBJ2-5|NA|TRBV6-5
CASSSGLAGPETQYF
TGTGCCAGCAGTTCTGGGCTAGCGGGACCCGAGACCCAGTACTTC
>TRBD1|TRBJ2-2|NA|TRBV30
CAWSRQGAGELFF
TGTGCCTGGAGTAGACAGGGGGCTGGGGAGCTGTTTTTT
>NA|TRBJ2-5|few|TRBV5-6
CASSRGARETQYF
TGTGCCAGCTCAAGGGGGGCTCGGGAGACCCAGTACTTC
>TRBD2|TRBJ2-7|NA|TRBV5-6
CASSTSGSSYEQYF
TGTGCCAGCAGCACTAGCGGGAGCTCCTACGAGCAGTACTTC
>NA|TRBJ2-7|NA|TRBV30
CAWSVRGYEQYF
TGTGCCTGGAGTGTAAGGGGCTACGAGCAGTACTTC
>NA|TRBJ1-2|NA|TRBV5-1
CASSDRQNNYGYTF
TGCGCCAGCAGCGACCGACAGAATAACTATGGCTACACCTTC
>NA|TRBJ2-6|NA|TRBV9
CASSALRSSGANVLTF
TGTGCCAGCAGCGCACTAAGGAGCTCTGGGGCCAACGTCCTGACTTTC
>TRBD2|TRBJ2-5|NA|TRBV7-3
CASSRTSGVQETQYF
TGTGCCAGCAGCCGGACTAGCGGGGTTCAAGAGACCCAGTACTTC